This T cell receptor (beta chain) was recorded in a study of blood T cell repertoires in COVID-19. The V and J ends lost 5 bases and 8 bases respectively, with 13 bases between them. Per the germline V gene, CDR1 is LGHDT and CDR2 is YNNKEL (reference sequence). The length of the CDR3 is 13 residues. It was during active infection that Seattle patients were enrolled and then longitudinally followed. The sample holds a few counts of this clone. Here immunoSEQ multiplex PCR was the method, and the copy in TCRdb shows in-frame clones only, minus some. The sample includes tens of thousands of clones, roughly nine tenths of them seen just once.

V gene TRBV3-1 (or the pseudogene TRBV3-2) combines with J gene TRBJ1-3; perhaps TRBD1 as D (6 bases). Sequenced input: peripheral blood. This TCR was recovered from a man aged 45-65 years with COVID-19, enrolled during active disease. The CDR3 DNA reads TGTGCCAGCAGCACCCTCAGGGGAGACACCATATATTTT. Protein: CASSTLRGDTIYF.